The clone carrying this T cell receptor (beta chain) was seen a single time. The sample originates from a study of blood T cell repertoires in COVID-19. Study information: PBMCs, B-cell-depleted T cells, or T cells provided the cDNA or gDNA that made up the material.

TCRdb's table, derived via immunoSEQ multiplex PCR, lists solely in-frame clones and lacks some. The sample lists more than 250,000 clones, around 87% seen once, with 1% in the top ten. The sample was peripheral blood. This TCR was sampled from a man in his fifties or sixties with active or convalescent COVID-19.

The CDR3, as DNA: TGCGCCAGCAGCCTCACAGGGGGCGCGAGTCGAACTGAAGCTTTCTTT. Its translation is CASSLTGGASRTEAFF. This chain joins TRBV5-1 and TRBJ1-1; TRBD1 aligns across 9 bases. CDR3 size: 16 residues. The germline V gene has CDR1 SGHRS and CDR2 YFSETQ. V gave up 4 bases and J gave up 5 bases; unmatched junction bases: 12.